The T cell receptor (beta chain) described here comes from a study of OX40 agonist ivuxolimab in advanced cancers. The overall study: Males comprised about 78% of the group, whose mean age was about 61 years (range roughly 20 to 85). Patients achieving partial responses numbered three: one hepatocellular carcinoma case and two cutaneous melanoma cases.

Baseline was the first blood sampling point, followed by cycle 4 day 1 and cycle 7 day 1. The ends were cut back, 0 bases at V and 7 bases at J, with 15 bases in the middle. This CDR3 spans 15 amino acids. CDR1 and CDR2 (germline): MNHNY, SVGAGI (reference sequence). The method was immunoSEQ multiplex PCR; TCRdb's version includes in-frame clones alone and lacks a portion of them. The repertoire holds tens of thousands of clones, with about 92% as singletons. This chain links TRBV6-6 with TRBJ1-1; D unclear. The specimen comprised CD4+ or CD8+ T cells sorted from blood, sampled in a trial of the OX40 agonist ivuxolimab. The source is an adult with an advanced solid tumor such as melanoma, head and neck, liver or kidney cancer. Here the CDR3 DNA reads TGTGCCAGCAGTTACTCGAGGCCCCTAGAAGGTGAAGCTTTCTTT. Translating gives CASSYSRPLEGEAFF.